The entry below describes one T cell receptor beta chain. It has no known antigen specificity. Qualities for individual bases were not recorded, and no much larger clone is one base off. This sample stems from a study of blood T cell repertoires in COVID-19 (dated by TCRdb to 2020 to 2022). Looking at the study overall: Collaborator samples came from the United States, Italy and Spain and covered acute and convalescent phases of COVID-19. Subjects who had been exposed to COVID-19, were actively infected with it, or had recovered from it provided the deeply sampled blood TCRbeta repertoires that made up the dataset. The prospective study material was composed of cDNA or gDNA derived from T cells, B-cell-depleted T cells, or PBMCs. Where HLA class I and class II types were available, the types were taken from metadata supplied by the sample provider, not from assay-based typing. The samples were drawn from the first 160 participants of the ongoing ImmuneRACE study and from 950 to 1,500 subjects provided by 6 global collaborators. A de-identified subject ID, COVID-19 status, age in years and sex were almost always included in the sample metadata. The repertoires were made available in a free public database intended to serve as a resource for research on the immune response to SARS-CoV-2.

What the research found in general, with its limitations: The amount of clinical and demographic metadata varied by source and participant and was provided uncurated.

Participants in the prospective study were enrolled through a virtual design, were aged roughly 18 to 100 years, and lived in approximately 24 United States geographic areas. To assign participants to cohorts, the prospective study relied on clinical history that participants themselves reported in a screening survey and a study questionnaire. For ImmuneRACE Cohort 3, a participant was defined as recovered based on two consecutive negative NP/OP PCR tests, clearance by a healthcare professional, or resolution of symptoms. In the prospective study, mobile phlebotomists collected whole blood, serum and a nasopharyngeal or oropharyngeal swab from each participant. Participants in the prospective study had the option to provide additional blood draws and questionnaires over a roughly 2-month period. Before DNA extraction, prospective study blood samples were shipped either frozen or at room temperature.

TCRbeta CDR3 regions were amplified from genomic DNA by means of the immunoSEQ Assay, a bias-controlled multiplex PCR. Per the source publication's procedure: The number of nucleated cells in each sample was estimated from the amplification of reference gene primers within the assay. To quantify the absolute abundance of each unique TCRbeta CDR3 rearrangement, sequence reads were collapsed and filtered. For each sample, productive Simpson clonality was calculated as the square root of Simpson's diversity index over productive rearrangements. TCRdb obtained this table from immuneACCESS and retained in-frame rearrangements with V and J assigned. These tables miss some clones; where compared with another copy, unresolved V genes account for less than half of the shortfall, and the remainder is unexplained. V and J calls and clone size are given by that table; D and trimming were obtained from the DNA. The sample has hundreds of thousands of clones on record, about nine tenths of them singletons. The ten largest make up about 4.6% of the sample.

Inclusive of the bounding cysteine and phenylalanine, the CDR3 is 11 residues long. Only CDR3 DNA remains: 33 bases, in frame from the first base. According to the germline V gene (reference sequence), CDR1 reads DFQATT and CDR2 reads SNEGSKA. V is cut by 7 bases and J by 8 bases, and the space between the germline ends is 12 bases. The sequence derives from a man aged 25 to 45 who had recovered from COVID-19. Recombination linked TRBV20-1 to TRBJ2-4; the D gene is not confidently resolved. What was sequenced was PBMCs or T cells enriched from blood (not recorded which). The nucleotide sequence reads TGCAGTGGGGTGGGCCTGGACATTCAGTACTTC. Its coded protein is CSGVGLDIQYF.